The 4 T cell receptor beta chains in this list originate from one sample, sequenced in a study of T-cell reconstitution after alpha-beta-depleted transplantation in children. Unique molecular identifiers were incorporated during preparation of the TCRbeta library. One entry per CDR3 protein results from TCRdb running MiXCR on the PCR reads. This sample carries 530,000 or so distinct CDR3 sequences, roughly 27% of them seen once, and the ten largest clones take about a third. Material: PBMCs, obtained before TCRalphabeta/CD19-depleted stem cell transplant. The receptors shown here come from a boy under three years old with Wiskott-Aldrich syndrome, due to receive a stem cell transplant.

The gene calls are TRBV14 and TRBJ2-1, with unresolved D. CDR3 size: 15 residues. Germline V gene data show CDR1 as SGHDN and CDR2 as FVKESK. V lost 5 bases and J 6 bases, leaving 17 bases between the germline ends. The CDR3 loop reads CASSGVACIPNEQFF. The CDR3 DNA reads TGTGCCAGCAGCGGAGTCGCGTGTATACCCAATGAGCAGTTCTTC. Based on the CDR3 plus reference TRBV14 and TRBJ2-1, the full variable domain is EAGVTQFPSHSVIEKGQTVTLRCDPISGHDNLYWYRRVMGKEIKFLLHFVKESKQDESGMPNNRFLAERTGGTYSTLKVQPAELEDSGVYFCASSGVACIPNEQFFGPGTRLTVL.

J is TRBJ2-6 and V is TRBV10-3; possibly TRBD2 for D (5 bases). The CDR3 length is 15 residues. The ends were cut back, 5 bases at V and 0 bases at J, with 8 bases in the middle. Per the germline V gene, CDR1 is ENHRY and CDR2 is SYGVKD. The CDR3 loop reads CAISQLGSGANVLTF. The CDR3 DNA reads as TGTGCCATCAGTCAACTAGGCTCTGGGGCCAACGTCCTGACTTTC.

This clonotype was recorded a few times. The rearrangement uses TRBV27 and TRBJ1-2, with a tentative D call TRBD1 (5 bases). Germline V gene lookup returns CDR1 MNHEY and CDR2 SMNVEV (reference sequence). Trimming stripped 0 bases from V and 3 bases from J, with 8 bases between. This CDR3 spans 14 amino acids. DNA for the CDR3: TGTGCCAGCAGTTTATCGGGGGGACACTATGGCTACACCTTC. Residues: CASSLSGGHYGYTF.

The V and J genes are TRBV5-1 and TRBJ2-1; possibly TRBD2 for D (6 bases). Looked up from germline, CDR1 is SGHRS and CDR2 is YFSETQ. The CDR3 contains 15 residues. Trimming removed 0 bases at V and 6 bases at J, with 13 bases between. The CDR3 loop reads CASSLAGGVGNEQFF. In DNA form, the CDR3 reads TGCGCCAGCAGCTTGGCCGGGGGTGTGGGCAATGAGCAGTTCTTC.